Presented here are 8 T cell receptor beta chains from one specimen sequenced in a study of blood T cell repertoires in COVID-19. Clones were read by immunoSEQ multiplex PCR, and TCRdb kept only the in-frame ones, dropping some. This sample yields a few hundred thousand clones, of which over 80% are seen a single time; 10% belongs to the top ten. Input material: peripheral blood. These receptors were taken from a woman in her 70s with COVID-19, enrolled during active disease.

The chain links TRBV6-5 to TRBJ1-1; D is ambiguous. From germline, CDR1 is MNHEY and CDR2 SVGAGI. The V and J ends lost 6 bases and 3 bases respectively, with 14 bases between them. This CDR3 has 14 amino acids. CDR3 sequence: CASSIEEGHTEAFF. Written as DNA, the CDR3 is TGTGCCAGCAGCATAGAGGAGGGCCACACTGAAGCTTTCTTT.

This clone appeared a few times. The chain joins TRBV23-1 to TRBJ1-2; D might be TRBD1 (6 bases). TRBV23-1 is treated as an ORF (open reading frame) with a function not yet certain. The CDR3 runs 17 residues. V was shortened by 0 bases and J by 1 base, with 15 bases between the two germline ends. CDR3 amino acids: CASSQSQGSRGNYGYTF. CDR3 coding DNA: TGCGCCAGCAGTCAATCACAAGGTAGCAGGGGTAACTATGGCTACACCTTC.

The chain joins TRBV10-3 to TRBJ2-1; D gene uncertain. The CDR3 is made up of 11 amino acids. Trimming shortened V by 8 bases and J by 4 bases, and 6 bases separated the two germline ends. CDR1 is ENHRY, CDR2 SYGVKD, per germline. The CDR3 region has the DNA TGTGCCATCCGCGGATACAATGAGCAGTTCTTC. Encoded protein: CAIRGYNEQFF.

V usage is TRBV28 and J usage is TRBJ2-3; D not resolved. V lost 8 bases and J 4 bases, leaving 7 bases between the germline ends. The CDR3 consists of 11 residues. Germline V gene sequence: CDR1 MDHEN, CDR2 SYDVKM. CDR3 DNA: TGTGCCAGCCGCTCGGCAGATACGCAGTATTTT. Encoded protein: CASRSADTQYF.

The chain has TRBV27 and TRBJ2-3; no definite D call. Trimming removed 3 bases from V and 3 bases from J, with 7 bases in between. Per the germline V gene, CDR1 is MNHEY and CDR2 is SMNVEV (reference sequence). The CDR3 consists of 13 residues. The CDR3 loop is CASSFSLTDTQYF. The CDR3 DNA reads as TGTGCCAGCAGTTTTAGTTTGACAGATACGCAGTATTTT.

The chain recombines TRBV27 with TRBJ2-5; TRBD2 aligns across 8 bases. There are 15 residues in the CDR3. Germline V gene sequence: CDR1 MNHEY, CDR2 SMNVEV (reference sequence). With 5 bases clipped from V and 5 bases from J, the junction kept 10 bases outside the gene matches. DNA of the CDR3: TGTGCCAGCAGTGCCCGGACTAGCAGGGCTGAGACCCAGTACTTC. Its protein product is CASSARTSRAETQYF.

The V and J genes are TRBV28 and TRBJ2-2, with 8 bases lining up with TRBD2. Trimming cost V 5 bases and J 5 bases; bases outside gene matches: 7. CDR1 is MDHEN, CDR2 SYDVKM, per germline. This CDR3 has 15 amino acids. Written as DNA, the CDR3 is TGTGCCAGCAGTCCCCCTGGGACTAGTACCGGGGAGCTGTTTTTT. Amino acid sequence: CASSPPGTSTGELFF.

The CDR3: CASSRGQGEVGTQYF. The CDR3 nucleotides are TGTGCCAGCAGCAGGGGACAGGGGGAAGTCGGGACCCAGTACTTC. The chain has TRBV5-8 and TRBJ2-5; 11 bases are shared with TRBD1. The CDR3 runs 15 residues. With 4 bases clipped from V and 7 bases from J, the junction kept 9 bases outside the gene matches. In germline, CDR1 is SGHTS, CDR2 YDEGEE.